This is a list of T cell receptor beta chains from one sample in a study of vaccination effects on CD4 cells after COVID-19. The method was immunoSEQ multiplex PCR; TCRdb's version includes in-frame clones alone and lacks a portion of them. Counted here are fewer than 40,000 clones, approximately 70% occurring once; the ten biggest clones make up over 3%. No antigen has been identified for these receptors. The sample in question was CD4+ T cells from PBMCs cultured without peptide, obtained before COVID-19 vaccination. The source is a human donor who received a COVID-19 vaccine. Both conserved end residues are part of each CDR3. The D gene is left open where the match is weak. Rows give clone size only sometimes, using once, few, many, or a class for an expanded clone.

CDR3 protein: CSAVTPYGYTF; CDR3 DNA: TGCAGTGCTGTCACTCCCTATGGCTACACCTTC; D gene: .; J gene: TRBJ1-2; clone size: .; V gene: TRBV20-1
CDR3 protein: CAWSGGSEKLFF; CDR3 DNA: TGTGCCTGGAGTGGGGGGTCGGAAAAACTGTTTTTT; D gene: .; J gene: TRBJ1-4; clone size: few; V gene: TRBV30
CDR3 protein: CATSRNREETQYF; CDR3 DNA: TGTGCCACCAGCAGAAACAGAGAAGAGACCCAGTACTTC; D gene: .; J gene: TRBJ2-5; clone size: .; V gene: TRBV15
CDR3 protein: CASSTLVGQSTNEKLFF; CDR3 DNA: TGTGCCAGTAGTACCCTTGTGGGACAGTCAACTAATGAAAAACTGTTTTTT; D gene: TRBD1; J gene: TRBJ1-4; clone size: .; V gene: TRBV19
CDR3 protein: CASSDPPDGELFF; CDR3 DNA: TGTGCCAGCAGTGACCCGCCAGACGGGGAGCTGTTTTTT; D gene: .; J gene: TRBJ2-2; clone size: .; V gene: TRBV25-1
CDR3 protein: CASSGRRGQGRTDTQYF; CDR3 DNA: TGTGCCAGCAGTGGGAGAAGAGGACAGGGTCGGACAGATACGCAGTATTTT; D gene: TRBD1; J gene: TRBJ2-3; clone size: .; V gene: TRBV6-1
CDR3 protein: CASSGAGNQPQHF; CDR3 DNA: TGCGCCAGCAGTGGGGCGGGTAACCAGCCCCAGCATTTT; D gene: .; J gene: TRBJ1-5; clone size: .; V gene: TRBV10-1
CDR3 protein: CASSQDFTGVLNTIYF; CDR3 DNA: TGTGCCAGCAGCCAAGACTTCACGGGGGTCCTCAACACCATATATTTT; D gene: .; J gene: TRBJ1-3; clone size: .; V gene: TRBV3-1/TRBV3-2
CDR3 protein: CASQRSGGTNYEQYF; CDR3 DNA: TGTGCCAGCCAGAGAAGCGGGGGGACCAACTACGAGCAGTACTTC; D gene: TRBD2; J gene: TRBJ2-7; clone size: .; V gene: TRBV6-5
CDR3 protein: CASSLGYLKETQYF; CDR3 DNA: TGCGCCAGCAGCTTGGGCTACCTCAAAGAGACCCAGTACTTC; D gene: .; J gene: TRBJ2-5; clone size: .; V gene: TRBV5-1
CDR3 protein: CASTDRGGGGYTF; CDR3 DNA: TGTGCCAGCACCGATCGAGGGGGTGGCGGCTACACCTTC; D gene: .; J gene: TRBJ1-2; clone size: .; V gene: TRBV6-5
CDR3 protein: CASSYGVLNGGYQETQYF; CDR3 DNA: TGTGCCAGCAGTTACGGGGTGCTTAACGGCGGCTACCAAGAGACCCAGTACTTC; D gene: .; J gene: TRBJ2-5; clone size: .; V gene: TRBV6-7
CDR3 protein: CASSLEAATYEQYF; CDR3 DNA: TGTGCCAGCAGCTTAGAGGCAGCCACCTACGAGCAGTACTTC; D gene: .; J gene: TRBJ2-7; clone size: few; V gene: TRBV7-8
CDR3 protein: CASSSRRLGLGAGELFF; CDR3 DNA: TGTGCCAGCAGCTCCCGAAGGTTAGGGCTGGGTGCCGGGGAGCTGTTTTTT; D gene: .; J gene: TRBJ2-2; clone size: .; V gene: TRBV7-8
CDR3 protein: CASRDMNTGGDAFF; CDR3 DNA: TGTGCCAGCAGAGATATGAATACAGGGGGCGACGCTTTCTTT; D gene: TRBD1; J gene: TRBJ1-1; clone size: .; V gene: TRBV6-5
CDR3 protein: CASSTRDRGRETQYF; CDR3 DNA: TGTGCCAGCAGTACCCGGGACAGGGGACGGGAGACCCAGTACTTC; D gene: TRBD1; J gene: TRBJ2-5; clone size: .; V gene: TRBV6-2/TRBV6-3
CDR3 protein: CASSFQGGHEQYF; CDR3 DNA: TGTGCCAGCAGTTTTCAGGGAGGACACGAGCAGTACTTC; D gene: .; J gene: TRBJ2-7; clone size: .; V gene: TRBV27